This TCR beta chain was found in a study of T cells in Graves' hyperthyroidism and ophthalmopathy. CDR1 and CDR2 from the germline V gene are DFQATT and SNEGSKA (reference sequence). This CDR3 has 13 residues. The ends were cut back, 1 base at V and 13 bases at J, with 14 bases in the middle. Study-level results: Most expanded thyroid clonotypes above 0.001 also appeared in blood.

RNA transcripts served as the template for amplifying TCR beta CDR3 regions. HTBI primers were used for first-round RT-PCR of the TCR CDR3. Using its own MiXCR run on the multiplex PCR reads, TCRdb lists one record per CDR3 protein. The sample records hundreds of thousands of distinct CDR3 sequences, approximately 24% being singletons. Concerning this clonotype: The antigen is undetermined.

V gene TRBV20-1 combines with J gene TRBJ1-6, with D hard to call. Specimen: blood. The sequence derives from a woman in her twenties or thirties with Graves' ophthalmopathy. In DNA, the CDR3 is TGCAGTGCTAGAGGGCTTGAGTTCTCGCCCCTCCACTTT. It encodes CSARGLEFSPLHF.